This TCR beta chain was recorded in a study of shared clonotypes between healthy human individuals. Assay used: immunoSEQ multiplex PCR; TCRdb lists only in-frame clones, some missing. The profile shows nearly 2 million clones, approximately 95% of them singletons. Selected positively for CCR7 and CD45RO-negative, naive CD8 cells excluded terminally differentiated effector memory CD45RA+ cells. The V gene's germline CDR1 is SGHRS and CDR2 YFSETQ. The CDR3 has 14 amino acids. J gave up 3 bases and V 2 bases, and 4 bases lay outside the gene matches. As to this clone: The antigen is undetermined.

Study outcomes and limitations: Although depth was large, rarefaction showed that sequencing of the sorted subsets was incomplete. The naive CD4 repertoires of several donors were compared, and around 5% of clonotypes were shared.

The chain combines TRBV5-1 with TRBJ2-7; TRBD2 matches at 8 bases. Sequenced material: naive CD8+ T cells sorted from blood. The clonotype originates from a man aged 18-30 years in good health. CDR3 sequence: CASSFVAGIYEQYF. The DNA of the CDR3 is TGCGCCAGCAGCTTTGTAGCGGGAATCTACGAGCAGTACTTC.